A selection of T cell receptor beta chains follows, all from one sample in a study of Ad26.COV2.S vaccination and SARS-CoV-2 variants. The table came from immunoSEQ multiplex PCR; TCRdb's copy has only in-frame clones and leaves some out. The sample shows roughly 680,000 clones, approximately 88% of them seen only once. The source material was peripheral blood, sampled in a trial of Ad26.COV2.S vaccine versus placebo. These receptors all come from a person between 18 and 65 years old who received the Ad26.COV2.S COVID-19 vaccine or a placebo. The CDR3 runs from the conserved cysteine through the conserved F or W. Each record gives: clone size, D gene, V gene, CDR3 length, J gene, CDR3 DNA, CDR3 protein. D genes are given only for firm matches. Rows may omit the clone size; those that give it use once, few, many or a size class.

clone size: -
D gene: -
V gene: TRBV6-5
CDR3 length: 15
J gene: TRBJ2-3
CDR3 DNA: TGTGCCACCATCCGAGGGGGGTGGGGCACAGATACGCAGTATTTT
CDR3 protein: CATIRGGWGTDTQYF

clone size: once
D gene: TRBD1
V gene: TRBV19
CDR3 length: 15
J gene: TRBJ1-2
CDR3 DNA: TGTGCCAGTCAGGACAGGGGATTCGGGTACTATGGCTACACCTTC
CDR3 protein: CASQDRGFGYYGYTF

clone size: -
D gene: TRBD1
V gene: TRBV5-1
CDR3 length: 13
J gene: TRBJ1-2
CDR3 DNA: TGCGCCAGCAGCATAACAGGGGATTATGGCTACACCTTC
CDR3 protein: CASSITGDYGYTF

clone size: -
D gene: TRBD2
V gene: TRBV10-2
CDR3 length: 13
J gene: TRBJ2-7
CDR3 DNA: TGCGCCAGCAGTAGCGGGAGATCCTACGAGCAGTACTTC
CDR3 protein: CASSSGRSYEQYF

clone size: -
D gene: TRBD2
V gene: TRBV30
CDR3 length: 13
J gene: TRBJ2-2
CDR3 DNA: TGTGCCTGGACGGGACTAGAGGTCGGGGAGCTGTTTTTT
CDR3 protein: CAWTGLEVGELFF

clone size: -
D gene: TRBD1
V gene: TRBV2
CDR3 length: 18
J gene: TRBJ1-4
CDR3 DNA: TGTGCCAGCAGTGAAGCGCTTCCCGGGCCAGGGGGATTGGAAAAACTGTTTTTT
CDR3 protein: CASSEALPGPGGLEKLFF

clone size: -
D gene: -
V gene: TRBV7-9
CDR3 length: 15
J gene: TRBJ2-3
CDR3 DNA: TGTGCCAGCAGCTTATCAGGGGAGAGTCAAGATACGCAGTATTTT
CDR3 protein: CASSLSGESQDTQYF

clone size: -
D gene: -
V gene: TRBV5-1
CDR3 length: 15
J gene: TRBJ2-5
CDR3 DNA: TGCGCCAGCAGCTTGGGAGAGGGCAGCCAAGAGACCCAGTACTTC
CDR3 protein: CASSLGEGSQETQYF

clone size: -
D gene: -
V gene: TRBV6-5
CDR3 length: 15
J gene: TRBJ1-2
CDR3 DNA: TGTGCCAGCAGTTACGGGCCACAAAACTACGAAGGCTACACCTTC
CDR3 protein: CASSYGPQNYEGYTF

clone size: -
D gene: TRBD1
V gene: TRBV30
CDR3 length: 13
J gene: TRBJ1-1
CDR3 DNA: TGTGCCGGAGGGACAGGGCTGAACACTGAAGCTTTCTTT
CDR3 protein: CAGGTGLNTEAFF

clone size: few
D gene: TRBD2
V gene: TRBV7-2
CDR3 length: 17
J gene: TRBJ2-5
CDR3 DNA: TGTGCCAGCAGCTTTTCCGGGACTAGCGGGGGTCAAAAGACCCAGTACTTC
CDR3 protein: CASSFSGTSGGQKTQYF

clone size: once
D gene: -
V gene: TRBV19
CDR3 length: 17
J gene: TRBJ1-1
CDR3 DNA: TGTGCCAGTAGTATAGATGGATTGAGAATCTCAGTCACTGAAGCTTTCTTT
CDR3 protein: CASSIDGLRISVTEAFF

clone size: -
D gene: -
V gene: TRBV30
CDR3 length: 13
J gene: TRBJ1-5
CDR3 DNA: TGTGCCTGGAGAGGAACTGGGGATCAGCCCCAGCATTTT
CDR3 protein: CAWRGTGDQPQHF

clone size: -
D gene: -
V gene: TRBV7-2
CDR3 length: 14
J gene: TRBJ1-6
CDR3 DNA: TGTGCCAGCAGCCGGTCATTGGGGGGCTCACCCCTCCACTTT
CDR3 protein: CASSRSLGGSPLHF

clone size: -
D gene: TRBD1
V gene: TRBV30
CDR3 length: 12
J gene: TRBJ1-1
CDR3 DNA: TGTGCCTGGGGACAGGGGTCCACTGAAGCTTTCTTT
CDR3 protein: CAWGQGSTEAFF

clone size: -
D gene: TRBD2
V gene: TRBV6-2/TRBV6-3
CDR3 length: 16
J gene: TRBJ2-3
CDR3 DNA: TGTGCCAGCAGTTACTCTTTGGGACTAGGAGTAGATACGCAGTATTTT
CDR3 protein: CASSYSLGLGVDTQYF

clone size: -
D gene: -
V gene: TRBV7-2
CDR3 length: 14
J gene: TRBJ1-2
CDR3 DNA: TGTGCCAGCAGCACTCGACAGCTGGTATCCGGCTACACCTTC
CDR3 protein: CASSTRQLVSGYTF

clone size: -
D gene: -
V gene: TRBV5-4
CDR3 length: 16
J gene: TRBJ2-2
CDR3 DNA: TGTGCCAGCAGCTCGGGGACAGCGGGGACCCACGGGGAGCTGTTTTTT
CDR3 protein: CASSSGTAGTHGELFF

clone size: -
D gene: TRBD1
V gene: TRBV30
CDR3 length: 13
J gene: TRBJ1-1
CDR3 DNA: TGTGCCTGGGCCAGACAGGGGAACACTGAAGCTTTCTTT
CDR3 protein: CAWARQGNTEAFF

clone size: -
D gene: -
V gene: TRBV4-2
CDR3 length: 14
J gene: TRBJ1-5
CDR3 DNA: TGTGCCAGCAGCCAAGATCCCCTCCTTCAGCCCCAGCATTTT
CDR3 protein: CASSQDPLLQPQHF

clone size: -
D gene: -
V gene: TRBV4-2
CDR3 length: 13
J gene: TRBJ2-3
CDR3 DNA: TGTGCCAGCAGCCAGGAAAATTGGGATACGCAGTATTTT
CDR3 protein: CASSQENWDTQYF

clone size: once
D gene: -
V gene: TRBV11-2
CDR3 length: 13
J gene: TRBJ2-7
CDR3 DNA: TGTGCCAGCAGCTTAGTCGAGAACTACGAGCAGTACTTC
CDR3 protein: CASSLVENYEQYF

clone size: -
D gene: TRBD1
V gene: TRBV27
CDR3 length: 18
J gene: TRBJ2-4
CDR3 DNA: TGTGCCAGCAGATCCCAGGGGGCCTCGCCCCTAGCCAAAAACATTCAGTACTTC
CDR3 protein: CASRSQGASPLAKNIQYF

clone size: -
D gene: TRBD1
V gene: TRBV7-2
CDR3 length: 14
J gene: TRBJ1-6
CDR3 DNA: TGTGCCAGCAGCCCGACAGGGGGTAGTTCACCCCTCCACTTT
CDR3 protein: CASSPTGGSSPLHF

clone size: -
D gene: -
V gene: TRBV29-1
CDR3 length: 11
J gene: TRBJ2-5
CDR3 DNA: TGCAGCGGCAGGGAAGGAGAGACCCAGTACTTC
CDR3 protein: CSGREGETQYF

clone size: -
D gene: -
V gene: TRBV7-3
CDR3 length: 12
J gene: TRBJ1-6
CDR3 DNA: TGTGCCAGCAGCAACTATAATTCACCCCTCCACTTT
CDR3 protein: CASSNYNSPLHF

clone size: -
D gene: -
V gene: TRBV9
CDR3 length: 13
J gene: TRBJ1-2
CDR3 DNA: TGTGCCAGCAGCGTATCCGGGGACTATGGCTACACCTTC
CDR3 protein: CASSVSGDYGYTF